The sequence of this T cell receptor (beta chain) was determined in a study of T cell repertoires in cytomegalovirus infection. Study at large: Recently identified HLA-C-restricted and well-studied HLA-B-restricted CMV epitopes were used. General observations from the study: HLA-C-restricted, CMV-specific TCR beta clonotypes were dominant ex vivo.

TCRdb independently ran MiXCR on the reads; one entry per CDR3 protein. The repertoire has nearly 700,000 distinct CDR3 sequences, about 30% of them found once; the top ten carry approximately 18%. This clonotype was observed many times. Its specificity is unknown. Sequencing was performed on cultured PBMCs, taken from culture after CMV antigen stimulation. This clonotype originated in a human donor in good health (CMV status not recorded). Some clones in this sample may be carry-over from other donors' samples.

The CDR3 bases are TGTGCCAGCAGTACCGGGACCTACGAGCAGTACTTC. This encodes CASSTGTYEQYF. This sequence joins TRBV7-2 and TRBJ2-7; D perhaps matches TRBD2 (5 bases). The CDR3 contains 12 residues. The V end lost 6 bases, the J end lost 2 bases, and 8 bases lay between the germline ends. CDR1 is SGHTA, CDR2 FQGNSA, per germline.